The text below deals with one TCR beta chain. The antigen is undetermined. Here immunoSEQ multiplex PCR was the method, and the copy in TCRdb shows in-frame clones only, minus some. Among about 3,700 clones, more than 65% were seen once, and the ten largest hold 8.5%. V lost 5 bases to trimming and J lost 12 bases, with 17 bases between them. This CDR3 spans 13 amino acids. From germline, CDR1 is MDHEN and CDR2 SYDVKM. The sample belongs to a study of coeliac disease. Study-level information: High-resolution HLA typing was lacking; TRBV7-2 bias was queried instead. Study-level points and caveats: Few TRB amino acid sequences were shared between samples; most were unique. Control samples showed higher TRB and TRG clonality than intraepithelial and lamina propria samples in active celiac disease.

The sequence came from a man aged 30 to 45 with celiac disease. The chain couples TRBV28 to TRBJ2-1, with a weak D call TRBD1 (5 bases). Sequenced: intraepithelial lymphocytes from the gut. The CDR3 loop is CASSLTAPLGQFF. Here the CDR3 DNA reads TGTGCCAGCAGTCTGACAGCACCTTTAGGGCAGTTCTTC. Full variable domain (rest looked up from reference TRBV28 and TRBJ2-1): DVKVTQSSRYLVKRTGEKVFLECVQDMDHENMFWYRQDPGLGLRLIYFSYDVKMKEKGDIPEGYSVSREKKERFSLILESASTNQTSMYLCASSLTAPLGQFFGPGTRLTVL.